This T cell receptor (beta chain) stems from a study of long-term antiretroviral therapy in people with HIV. Turning to the study itself: Some samples came about a decade before the 2015 immediate-ART recommendation, and these were the earliest.

Overall study results and limits: The study found narrower CDR3 length ranges in HIV repertoires than in controls. Clones expanded before ART dominated the repertoire at all time points.

The CDR3 consists of 15 residues. Germline V gives CDR1 MNHEY, CDR2 SVGAGI. V was shortened by 2 bases and J by 2 bases, with 10 bases between the two germline ends. As concerns this clone: Its antigen is unknown.

Running of the v3.0 immunoSEQ assay took place at survey level. Clones were sequenced by immunoSEQ multiplex PCR, and TCRdb holds only the in-frame ones, with some missing. The table shows about 36,000 clones, with over 75% occurring only once. This receptor was identified in a man between 18 and 35 years old with HIV. The chain carries TRBV6-5 and TRBJ2-1; perhaps TRBD2 as D (6 bases). This sample comprised unsorted PBMCs, obtained 2.2 years after starting antiretroviral therapy. CDR3 in amino acids: CASSYGTGAYNEQFF. CDR3 bases: TGTGCCAGCAGTTACGGGACGGGAGCCTACAATGAGCAGTTCTTC.